What follows are 9 T cell receptor beta chains derived from one specimen sequenced in a study of T cell repertoires in cytomegalovirus infection. TCRdb independently ran MiXCR on the reads; one entry per CDR3 protein. The data contain roughly 200,000 distinct CDR3 sequences, about 15% of them singletons. Sequencing input: CD8+ T cells from PBMCs. These receptors were obtained from a human donor in good health (CMV status not recorded). Some clones in this sample may be carry-over from other donors' samples.

In this sample, this clonotype turned up a few times. The rearrangement joins TRBV28 to TRBJ1-3; 7 bases are shared with TRBD1. Germline V gene sequence: CDR1 MDHEN, CDR2 SYDVKM. The CDR3 spans 14 residues. The V segment lost 5 bases and the J segment 0 bases; nucleotides outside the gene matches: 1. CDR3 in DNA: TGTGCCAGCAGTGACAGGGACTCTGGAAACACCATATATTTT. Encoded protein: CASSDRDSGNTIYF.

This chain uses TRBV27 with TRBJ1-5; possibly TRBD1 for D (6 bases). V was clipped by 8 bases and J by 0 bases, with 11 bases between them. This CDR3 has 14 residues. Germline lookup yields CDR1 MNHEY and CDR2 SMNVEV (reference sequence). The CDR3 reads CASASGDSNQPQHF. CDR3 DNA sequence: TGTGCCAGCGCGTCAGGGGATAGCAATCAGCCCCAGCATTTT.

The chain uses TRBV6-2 or TRBV6-3 and TRBJ1-5; possibly TRBD1 for D (6 bases). Between the trimmed V and J ends, which lost 8 bases and 2 bases, there was a span of 13 bases. This CDR3 region has 14 residues. Germline V CDR1 and CDR2: MNHEY, SVGEGT. In DNA form, the CDR3 reads TGTGCCAGCCAACCCAGGGGTGGCAATCAGCCCCAGCATTTT. Translating gives CASQPRGGNQPQHF.

The J gene is TRBJ2-7, the V gene TRBV6-2 or TRBV6-3; 9 bases line up with TRBD1. This CDR3 comprises 17 residues. Germline V gene sequence: CDR1 MNHEY, CDR2 SVGEGT. V dropped 5 bases and J dropped 2; count of bases not matched to a gene: 13. The CDR3 DNA is TGTGCCAGCAGTGAAAGCCTACCGGGACAGGGAACCTACGAGCAGTACTTC. As protein: CASSESLPGQGTYEQYF.

V is TRBV7-8 and J is TRBJ1-2, with 7 bases that match TRBD1. Germline CDR1 is SGHVS and CDR2 is FQNEAQ. V gave up 5 bases and J gave up 8 bases; unmatched junction bases: 17. The CDR3 contains 16 residues. CDR3 amino acids: CASSNFDRDSSRGYTF. As DNA, the CDR3 is TGTGCCAGCAGCAACTTTGACAGGGATTCCTCTCGAGGCTACACCTTC.

In this sample, this clonotype turned up a few times. V and J are TRBV20-1 and TRBJ1-4, with D maybe TRBD1 (5 bases). Trimming took off 3 bases at V and 7 bases at J, with 9 bases between the two ends. The germline gives CDR1 DFQATT, CDR2 SNEGSKA (reference sequence). The length of the CDR3 is 12 residues. CDR3 in amino acids: CSASGDGEKLFF. CDR3 DNA: TGCAGTGCTAGTGGGGACGGTGAAAAACTGTTTTTT.

This clonotype appeared a few times. The CDR3: CASSQDKQSWAGELFF. The DNA for the CDR3 is TGCGCCAGCAGCCAAGATAAACAGAGCTGGGCCGGGGAGCTGTTTTTT. The V and J genes are TRBV4-1 and TRBJ2-2; D call uncertain. This CDR3 contains 16 residues. V dropped 0 bases and J dropped 6 bases, with 14 bases sitting between them. Germline loops: CDR1 MGHRA, CDR2 YSYEKL.

A few counts support this clonotype. The chain joins TRBV12-3 or TRBV12-4 to TRBJ2-3; no definite D call. Trimming took off 7 bases at V and 1 base at J, with 12 bases between the two ends. The CDR3 totals 14 residues. The CDR3 DNA sequence: TGTGCCAGCACCAAATCGGCAGGCACAGATACGCAGTATTTT. It translates to CASTKSAGTDTQYF.

This clonotype was recorded many times. The chain combines TRBV11-2 with TRBJ2-3, with D unclear. V shed 3 bases and J shed 0 bases, with 7 bases lying between them. This CDR3 spans 14 amino acids. The V gene's germline CDR1 is SGHAT and CDR2 FQNNGV. CDR3: CASSFSTSTDTQYF. As DNA, the CDR3 is TGTGCCAGCAGCTTTAGTACTAGCACAGATACGCAGTATTTT.